This record looks at one TCR beta chain sequence and its context. Antigen specificity is unknown. TCRdb passed the 5' RACE reads through MiXCR, listing each CDR3 protein once. The sample shows under 550,000 distinct CDR3 sequences, 20% to 25% of them seen only once. There are 14 residues in the CDR3. Germline CDR1 is SNHLY and CDR2 is FYNNEI. V lost 3 bases and J lost 0, with 6 bases in between. These data originate in a study of T cells after yellow fever vaccination. On the study more broadly: For low cell numbers, libraries were made with SMART-Seq v4 Ultra Low Input. Broader study findings: Abundant contaminating clonotypes from the bulk population could appear in FACS-sorted repertoires. Only a small proportion of the clonotypes turned up in both the CD4 and the CD8 compartments, likely arising from convergent recombination. It was the secondary response that reached its peak faster, day 5 versus 15, but it was weaker.

The clonotype comes from a man aged 18 to 29 who received the YFV17D yellow fever vaccine. This chain links TRBV2 with TRBJ1-5; D gene ambiguous. Sequences were derived from PBMCs, sampled about 21 days after the first yellow fever vaccination. In nucleotides, the CDR3 is TGTGCCAGCAGTGACAGGACTAGCAATCAGCCCCAGCATTTT. It specifies CASSDRTSNQPQHF.